The 19 T cell receptor beta chains in this list originate from one sample, sequenced in a study of cytomegalovirus exposure and HLA in healthy donors. The PCR used 60 Vbeta and 13 Jbeta primers. Assay: immunoSEQ multiplex PCR; the TCRdb copy retains only in-frame clones and omits some. This sample's table has 95,000 to 150,000 clones. Source material: PBMCs. The source of these receptors is a middle-aged man in good health and CMV-seronegative.

In DNA form, the CDR3 reads TGTGCCAGCAGTACACCGGGACTTCTCCTTGGGCAGTACTTC. It specifies CASSTPGLLLGQYF. This chain uses TRBV6-5 with TRBJ2-7, with a weak D call TRBD2 (6 bases). The CDR3 runs to 14 residues. Per germline, CDR1 MNHEY and CDR2 SVGAGI. The ends were cut back, 5 bases at V and 9 bases at J, with 20 bases in the middle.

This sequence joins TRBV6-1 and TRBJ1-4; 9 bases align to TRBD1. In germline, CDR1 is MNHNS, CDR2 SASEGT. After removal of 5 bases from V and 8 bases from J, the junction contained 9 bases not matched to a gene. The CDR3 is 15 residues long. The CDR3 sequence: CASSSRTGAGEKLFF. CDR3 nucleotide sequence: TGTGCCAGCAGTTCTCGGACAGGGGCAGGCGAAAAACTGTTTTTT.

The chain has TRBV10-3 and TRBJ2-1; 9 positions agree with TRBD2. The CDR3 covers 16 residues. Germline V gene data show CDR1 as ENHRY and CDR2 as SYGVKD. With 0 bases clipped from V and 6 bases from J, the junction kept 6 bases outside the gene matches. The CDR3 spells CAISESGGLAVNEQFF. In DNA form, the CDR3 reads TGTGCCATCAGTGAGTCGGGGGGACTAGCTGTCAATGAGCAGTTCTTC.

The J gene is TRBJ2-7, the V gene TRBV5-4; 9 nucleotides line up with TRBD2. Germline CDR1 and CDR2: SGHNT and YYREEE (reference sequence). With V trimmed by 3 bases and J by 6 bases, 13 bases remained unmatched. The CDR3 has 16 amino acids. The CDR3 DNA reads TGTGCCAGCAGCTCACGGCGGGAGGGCCGGAGGAGCGAGCAGTACTTC. Its translation is CASSSRREGRRSEQYF.

The chain combines TRBV2 with TRBJ1-2, with TRBD1 identical over 7 bases. Germline values: CDR1 SNHLY, CDR2 FYNNEI. J gave up 3 bases and V 4 bases, and 2 bases lay outside the gene matches. The CDR3 runs to 13 residues. DNA for the CDR3: TGTGCCAGCAGTGGGGACAGTTACTATGGCTACACCTTC. Translated: CASSGDSYYGYTF.

CDR3 amino acids: CASSLQGALGPQHF. The DNA of the CDR3 is TGTGCCAGCAGTTTACAGGGGGCGCTGGGGCCCCAGCATTTT. The chain uses TRBV5-4 and TRBJ1-5, with 9 nucleotides matching TRBD1. Germline loops: CDR1 SGHNT, CDR2 YYREEE (reference sequence). This CDR3 is 14 amino acids long. V shed 5 bases, J shed 9 bases, and the junction held 9 bases outside the gene matches.

The gene calls are TRBV4-1 and TRBJ1-5; TRBD1 matches 8 bases. CDR1 MGHRA and CDR2 YSYEKL come from the germline V gene. This CDR3 has 15 amino acids. Losses at the gene ends were 3 bases for V and 3 bases for J; bases not matched to a gene: 4. CDR3 nucleotides: TGCGCCAGCAGCCATATGGACAGGGACAATCAGCCCCAGCATTTT. The encoded protein is CASSHMDRDNQPQHF.

CDR3 region: CASSPTTYEQYF. CDR3 coding DNA: TGTGCCAGCAGCCCTACGACCTACGAGCAGTACTTC. The chain joins TRBV7-8 to TRBJ2-7; D ambiguous. Germline V CDR1 and CDR2: SGHVS, FQNEAQ. Trimming left V 5 bases short and J 2 bases short, with 7 bases between. There are 12 residues in the CDR3. Full variable domain (remainder filled in from reference TRBV7-8 and TRBJ2-7): GAGVSQSPRYKVAKRGQDVALRCDPISGHVSLFWYQQALGQGPEFLTYFQNEAQLDKSGLPSDRFFAERPEGSVSTLKIQRTQQEDSAVYLCASSPTTYEQYFGPGTRLTVT.

The chain uses TRBV27 and TRBJ1-5; 7 bases fit TRBD1. This CDR3 comprises 15 residues. Germline values: CDR1 MNHEY, CDR2 SMNVEV (reference sequence). V lost 6 bases, J lost 6 bases, and 11 bases stayed unmatched. This CDR3 is CASSRTGVLSQPQHF. Here the CDR3 DNA reads TGTGCCAGCAGCCGAACAGGGGTCCTAAGTCAGCCCCAGCATTTT.

This chain uses TRBV4-2 with TRBJ2-2; 9 positions match TRBD2. The junction had 4 bases not matched to a gene; V was cut back by 4 bases and J by 1 base. The CDR3 covers 16 residues. CDR1 LGHNA and CDR2 YNFKEQ come from the germline V gene. This CDR3 is CASSRTSVLNTGELFF. The CDR3 bases are TGTGCCAGCAGCCGGACTAGCGTCTTGAACACCGGGGAGCTGTTTTTT.

V and J are TRBV9 and TRBJ2-7; 7 nucleotides agree with TRBD1. The J segment lost 6 bases and the V segment lost 0 bases, leaving 6 bases of the junction unmatched. This CDR3 has 14 residues. The germline V gene encodes CDR1 SGDLS and CDR2 YYNGEE. In DNA form, the CDR3 reads TGTGCCAGCAGCGTAGGTGTGACAGGGCCCGAGCAGTACTTC. Residues: CASSVGVTGPEQYF. The variable domain in full, completed from reference TRBV9 and TRBJ2-7, reads DSGVTQTPKHLITATGQRVTLRCSPRSGDLSVYWYQQSLDQGLQFLIQYYNGEERAKGNILERFSAQQFPDLHSELNLSSLELGDSALYFCASSVGVTGPEQYFGPGTRLTVT.

This chain uses TRBV6-1 with TRBJ2-7; the match to TRBD2 covers 15 bases. This CDR3 is 18 amino acids long. The V gene's germline CDR1 is MNHNS and CDR2 SASEGT. The V and J ends lost 2 bases and 3 bases, in that order; junction bases with no gene match: 8. The CDR3 is CASSEFWGLAGGFYEQYF. DNA of the CDR3: TGTGCCAGCAGTGAATTTTGGGGACTAGCGGGAGGATTCTACGAGCAGTACTTC.

The gene calls are TRBV14 and TRBJ2-3, with D possibly matching TRBD1 (5 bases). V was clipped by 4 bases and J by 4 bases, with 9 bases between them. The CDR3 has 13 amino acids. Germline assignment: CDR1 SGHDN and CDR2 FVKESK. The DNA of the CDR3 is TGTGCCAGCAGCCCCTGGGGCTCAGATACGCAGTATTTT. Translating gives CASSPWGSDTQYF.

As regards this clone: It is likely a read error, because the conserved phenylalanine at the end of the CDR3 is missing. It is unclear where the CDR3 begins or ends on the DNA, so no DNA is shown, and the CDR3 is as TCRdb lists it. The V call is TRBV14, the J call TRBJ2-7; TRBD2, the table's D call, lacks a check against the DNA. The CDR3 comprises 10 residues, both ends counted. Per germline, CDR1 SGHDN and CDR2 FVKESK. This CDR3 reads CASSTRTRRG.

J is TRBJ1-5 and V is TRBV6-1; TRBD1 is a possible D gene (5 bases). From germline, CDR1 is MNHNS and CDR2 SASEGT. V lost 6 bases, J lost 6 bases, and 12 bases lay in between. This CDR3 is built from 13 residues. CDR3 residues: CASRPRVRQPQHF. The CDR3 bases are TGTGCCAGCAGACCCAGGGTACGTCAGCCCCAGCATTTT.

The chain carries TRBV6-1 and TRBJ2-3; possible D gene TRBD1, 5 bases. The germline V gene encodes CDR1 MNHNS and CDR2 SASEGT. This CDR3 comprises 13 residues. Trimming removed 8 bases at V and 4 bases at J, with 13 bases between. As DNA, the CDR3 is TGTGCCAGCGAGCTCAGGGCGTCAGATACGCAGTATTTT. It encodes CASELRASDTQYF.

The CDR3 DNA reads TGTGCCAGCAGCTTAGTAGGGGGCGACACAGATACGCAGTATTTT. Its protein product is CASSLVGGDTDTQYF. The V call is TRBV7-9, the J call TRBJ2-3, with 7 bases lining up with TRBD1. J gave up 2 bases and V 1 base, and 3 bases lay outside the gene matches. Germline CDR1 reads SEHNR; CDR2 reads FQNEAQ (reference sequence). The CDR3 spans 15 residues.

J is TRBJ2-7 and V is TRBV6-6, with 9 bases aligning to TRBD1. Germline V lookup: CDR1 MNHNY, CDR2 SVGAGI (reference sequence). Trimming cost V 0 bases and J 4 bases; bases outside gene matches: 4. This CDR3 has 15 residues. CDR3 in DNA: TGTGCCAGCAGTTACTCTGGGACAGGGCGTTACGAGCAGTACTTC. Translating gives CASSYSGTGRYEQYF.

J is TRBJ1-1 and V is TRBV10-2; 8 bases map to TRBD1. The length of the CDR3 is 14 residues. The V and J ends lost 5 bases and 2 bases, in that order; junction bases with no gene match: 4. CDR1 and CDR2 from the germline V gene are WSHSY and SAAADI. The CDR3 loop is CASSKTGDNTEAFF. DNA for the CDR3: TGCGCCAGCAGTAAGACAGGGGATAACACTGAAGCTTTCTTT.